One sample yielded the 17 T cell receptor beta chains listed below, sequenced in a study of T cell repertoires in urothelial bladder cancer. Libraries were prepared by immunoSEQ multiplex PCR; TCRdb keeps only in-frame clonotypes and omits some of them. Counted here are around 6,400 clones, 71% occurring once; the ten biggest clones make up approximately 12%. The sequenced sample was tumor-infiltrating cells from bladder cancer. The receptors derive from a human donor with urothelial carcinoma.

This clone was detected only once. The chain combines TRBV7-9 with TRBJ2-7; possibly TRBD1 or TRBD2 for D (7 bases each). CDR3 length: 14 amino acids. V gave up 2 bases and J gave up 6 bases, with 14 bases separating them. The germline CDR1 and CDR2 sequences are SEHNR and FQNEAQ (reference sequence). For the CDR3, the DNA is TGTGCCAGCAGCTTATCGGGGGGACAGTCCGAGCAGTACTTC. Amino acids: CASSLSGGQSEQYF.

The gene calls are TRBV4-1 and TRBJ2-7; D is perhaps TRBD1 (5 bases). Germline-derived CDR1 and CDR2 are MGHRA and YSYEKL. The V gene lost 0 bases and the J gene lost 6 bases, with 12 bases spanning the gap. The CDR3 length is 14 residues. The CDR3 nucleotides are TGCGCCAGCAGCCAAGATCAGGGATTAAGCGAGCAGTACTTC. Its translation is CASSQDQGLSEQYF.

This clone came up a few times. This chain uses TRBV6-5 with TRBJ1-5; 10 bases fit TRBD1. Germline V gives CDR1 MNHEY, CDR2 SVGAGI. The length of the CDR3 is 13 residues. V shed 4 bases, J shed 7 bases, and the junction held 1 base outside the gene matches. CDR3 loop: CASSWTGGQPQHF. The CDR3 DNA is TGTGCCAGCAGTTGGACAGGGGGGCAGCCCCAGCATTTT.

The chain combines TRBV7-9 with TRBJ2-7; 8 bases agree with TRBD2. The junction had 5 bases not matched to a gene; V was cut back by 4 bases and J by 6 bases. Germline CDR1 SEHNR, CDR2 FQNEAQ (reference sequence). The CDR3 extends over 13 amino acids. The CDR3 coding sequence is TGTGCCAGCAGCTCGGGACTAGTTGTCGAGCAGTACTTC. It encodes CASSSGLVVEQYF.

The CDR3 reads CATKVSSGANVLTF. As DNA, the CDR3 is TGTGCCACTAAAGTGTCCTCTGGGGCCAACGTCCTGACTTTC. The rearrangement uses TRBV19 and TRBJ2-6; D not certain. Trimming left V 10 bases short and J 0 bases short, with 10 bases between. The length of the CDR3 is 14 residues. CDR1 and CDR2 (germline): LNHDA, SQIVND (reference sequence).

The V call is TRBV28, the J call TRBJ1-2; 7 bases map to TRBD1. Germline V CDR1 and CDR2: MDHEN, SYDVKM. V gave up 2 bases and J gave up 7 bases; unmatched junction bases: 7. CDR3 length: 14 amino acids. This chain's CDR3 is CASSLRTGRGGYTF. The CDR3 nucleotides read TGTGCCAGCAGTTTAAGGACAGGTCGAGGTGGCTACACCTTC.

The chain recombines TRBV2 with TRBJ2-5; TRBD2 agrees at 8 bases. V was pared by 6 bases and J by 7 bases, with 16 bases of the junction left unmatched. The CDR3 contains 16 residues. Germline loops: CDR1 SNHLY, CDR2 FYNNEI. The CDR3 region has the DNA TGTGCCAGCAGCCCCGGGGGTGCGGGGGGTTCGAGGACCCAGTACTTC. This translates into CASSPGGAGGSRTQYF.

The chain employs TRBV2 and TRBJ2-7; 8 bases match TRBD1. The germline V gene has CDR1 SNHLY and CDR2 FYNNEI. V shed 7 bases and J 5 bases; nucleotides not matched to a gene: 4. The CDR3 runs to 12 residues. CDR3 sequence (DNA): TGTGCCAGCATGGCAGGGGGCCACGAGCAGTACTTC. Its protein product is CASMAGGHEQYF. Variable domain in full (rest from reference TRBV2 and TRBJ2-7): EPEVTQTPSHQVTQMGQEVILRCVPISNHLYFYWYRQILGQKVEFLVSFYNNEISEKSEIFDDQFSVERPDGSNFTLKIRSTKLEDSAMYFCASMAGGHEQYFGPGTRLTVT.

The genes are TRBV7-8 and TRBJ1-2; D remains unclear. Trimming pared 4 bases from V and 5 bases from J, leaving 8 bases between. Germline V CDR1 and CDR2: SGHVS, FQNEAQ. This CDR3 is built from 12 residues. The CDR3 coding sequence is TGTGCCAGCAGCTCCGACATTTATGGCTACACCTTC. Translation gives CASSSDIYGYTF.

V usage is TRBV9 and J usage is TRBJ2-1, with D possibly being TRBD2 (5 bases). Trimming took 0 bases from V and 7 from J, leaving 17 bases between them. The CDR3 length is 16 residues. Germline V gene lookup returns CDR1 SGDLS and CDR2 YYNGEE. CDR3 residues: CASSVGPGNAVNEQFF. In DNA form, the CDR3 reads TGTGCCAGCAGCGTAGGCCCGGGGAACGCCGTTAATGAGCAGTTCTTC.

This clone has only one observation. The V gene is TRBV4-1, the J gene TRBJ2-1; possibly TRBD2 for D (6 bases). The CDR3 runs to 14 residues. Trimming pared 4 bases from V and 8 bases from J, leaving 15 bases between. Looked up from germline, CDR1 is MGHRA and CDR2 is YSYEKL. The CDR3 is CASSRVFPGDEQFF. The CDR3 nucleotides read TGCGCCAGCAGCCGAGTTTTCCCGGGGGATGAGCAGTTCTTC.

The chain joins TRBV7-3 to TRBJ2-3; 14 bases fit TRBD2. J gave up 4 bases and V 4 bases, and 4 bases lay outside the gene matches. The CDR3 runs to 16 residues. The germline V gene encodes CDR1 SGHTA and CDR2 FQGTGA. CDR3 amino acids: CASSSMTSGGADTQYF. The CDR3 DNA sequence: TGTGCCAGCAGCTCCATGACTAGCGGGGGGGCAGATACGCAGTATTTT.

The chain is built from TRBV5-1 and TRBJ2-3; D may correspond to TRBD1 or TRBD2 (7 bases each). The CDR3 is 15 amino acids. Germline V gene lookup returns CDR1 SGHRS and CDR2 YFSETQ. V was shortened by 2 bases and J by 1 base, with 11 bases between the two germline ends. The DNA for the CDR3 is TGCGCCAGCAGCTTTTCAGGGGGGGGCACAGATACGCAGTATTTT. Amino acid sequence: CASSFSGGGTDTQYF.

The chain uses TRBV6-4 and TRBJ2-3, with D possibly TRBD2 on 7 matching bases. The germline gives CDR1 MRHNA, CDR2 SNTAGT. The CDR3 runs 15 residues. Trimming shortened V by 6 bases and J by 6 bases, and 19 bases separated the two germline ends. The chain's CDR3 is CASRGGGVFLDTQYF. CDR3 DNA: TGTGCCAGCAGAGGGGGGGGTGTATTCCTTGATACGCAGTATTTT.

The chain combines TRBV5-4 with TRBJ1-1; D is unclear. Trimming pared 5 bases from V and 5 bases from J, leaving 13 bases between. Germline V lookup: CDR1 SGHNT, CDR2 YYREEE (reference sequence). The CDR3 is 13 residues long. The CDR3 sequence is CASRTGMGTEAFF. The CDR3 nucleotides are TGTGCCAGCAGAACGGGGATGGGTACTGAAGCTTTCTTT.

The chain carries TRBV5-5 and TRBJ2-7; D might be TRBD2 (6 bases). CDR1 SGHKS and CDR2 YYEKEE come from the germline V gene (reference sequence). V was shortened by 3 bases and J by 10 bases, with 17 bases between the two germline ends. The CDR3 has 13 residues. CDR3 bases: TGTGCCAGCAGCTGGACCCTCCGGGAGTTACAGTACTTC. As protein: CASSWTLRELQYF.

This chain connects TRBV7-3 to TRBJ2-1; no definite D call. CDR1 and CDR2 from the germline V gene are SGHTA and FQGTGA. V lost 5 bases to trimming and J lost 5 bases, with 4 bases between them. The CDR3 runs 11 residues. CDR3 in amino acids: CASSINNEQFF. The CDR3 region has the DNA TGTGCCAGCAGCATTAACAATGAGCAGTTCTTC.